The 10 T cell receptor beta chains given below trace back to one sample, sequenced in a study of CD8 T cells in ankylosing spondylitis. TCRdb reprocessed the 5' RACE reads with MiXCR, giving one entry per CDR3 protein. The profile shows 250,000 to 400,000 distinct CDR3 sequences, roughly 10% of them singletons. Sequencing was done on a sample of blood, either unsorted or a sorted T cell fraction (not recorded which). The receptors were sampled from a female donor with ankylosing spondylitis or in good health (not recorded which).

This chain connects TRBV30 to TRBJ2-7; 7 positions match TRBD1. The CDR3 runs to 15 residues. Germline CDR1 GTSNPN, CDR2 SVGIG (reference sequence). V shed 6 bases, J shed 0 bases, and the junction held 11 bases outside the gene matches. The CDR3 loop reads CACNRGGSSSYEQYF. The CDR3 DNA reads TGTGCCTGTAACAGGGGCGGATCTAGCTCCTACGAGCAGTACTTC.

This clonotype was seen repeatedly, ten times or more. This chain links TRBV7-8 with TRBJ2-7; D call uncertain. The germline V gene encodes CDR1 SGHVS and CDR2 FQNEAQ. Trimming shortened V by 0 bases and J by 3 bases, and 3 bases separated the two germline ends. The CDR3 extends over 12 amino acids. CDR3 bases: TGTGCCAGCAGCTTAGCTAACTACGAGCAGTACTTC. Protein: CASSLANYEQYF.

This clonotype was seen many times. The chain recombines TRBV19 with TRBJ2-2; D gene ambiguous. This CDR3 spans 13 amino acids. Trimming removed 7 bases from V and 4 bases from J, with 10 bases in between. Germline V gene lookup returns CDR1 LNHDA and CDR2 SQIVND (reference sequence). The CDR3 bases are TGTGCCAGTAATCTAGGTCGCACCGGGGAGCTGTTTTTT. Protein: CASNLGRTGELFF.

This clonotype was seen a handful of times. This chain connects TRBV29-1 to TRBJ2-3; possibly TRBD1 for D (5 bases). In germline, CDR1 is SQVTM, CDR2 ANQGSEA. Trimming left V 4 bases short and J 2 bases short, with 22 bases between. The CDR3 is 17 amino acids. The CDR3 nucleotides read TGCAGCGTTGGTCCGCCAATCGCAGGGTGGGACACAGATACGCAGTATTTT. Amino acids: CSVGPPIAGWDTDTQYF.

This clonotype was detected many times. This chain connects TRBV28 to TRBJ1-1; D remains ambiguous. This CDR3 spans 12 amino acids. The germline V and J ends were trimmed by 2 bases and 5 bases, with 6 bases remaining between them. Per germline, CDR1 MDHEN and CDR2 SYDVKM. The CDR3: CASSLLGTEAFF. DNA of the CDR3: TGTGCCAGCAGTTTACTGGGGACTGAAGCTTTCTTT.

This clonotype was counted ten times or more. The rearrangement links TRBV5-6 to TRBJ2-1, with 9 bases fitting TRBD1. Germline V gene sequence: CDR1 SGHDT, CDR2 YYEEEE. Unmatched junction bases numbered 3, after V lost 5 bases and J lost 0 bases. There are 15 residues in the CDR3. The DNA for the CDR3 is TGTGCCAGCAGTCAGGGACAGGGCTCCTACAATGAGCAGTTCTTC. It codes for CASSQGQGSYNEQFF.

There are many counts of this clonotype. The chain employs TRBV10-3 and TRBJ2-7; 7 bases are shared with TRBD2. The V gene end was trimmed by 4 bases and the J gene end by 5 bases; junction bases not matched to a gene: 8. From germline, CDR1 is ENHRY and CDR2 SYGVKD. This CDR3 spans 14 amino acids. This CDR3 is CAISGARTSNEQYF. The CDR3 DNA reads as TGTGCCATCAGTGGCGCCCGGACTAGTAACGAGCAGTACTTC.

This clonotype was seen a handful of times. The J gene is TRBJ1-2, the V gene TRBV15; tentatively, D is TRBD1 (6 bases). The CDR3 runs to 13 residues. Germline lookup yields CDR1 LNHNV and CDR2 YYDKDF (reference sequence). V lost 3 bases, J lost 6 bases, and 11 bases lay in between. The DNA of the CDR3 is TGTGCCACCAGCAGGCCCCGGACAGATGGCTACACCTTC. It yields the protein CATSRPRTDGYTF.

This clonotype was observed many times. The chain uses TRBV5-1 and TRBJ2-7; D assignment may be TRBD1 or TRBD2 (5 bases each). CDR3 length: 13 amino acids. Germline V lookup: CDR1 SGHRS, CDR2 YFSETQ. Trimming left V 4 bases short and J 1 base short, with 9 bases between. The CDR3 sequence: CASSGDLSYEQYF. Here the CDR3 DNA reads TGCGCCAGCAGCGGGGACCTATCCTACGAGCAGTACTTC.

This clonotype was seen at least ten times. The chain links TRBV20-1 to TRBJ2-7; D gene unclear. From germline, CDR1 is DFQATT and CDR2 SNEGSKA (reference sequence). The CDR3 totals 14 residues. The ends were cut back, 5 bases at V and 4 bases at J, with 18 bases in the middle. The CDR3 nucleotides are TGCAGTGCTCATCCCGATTTCGTTCTTTACGAGCAGTACTTC. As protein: CSAHPDFVLYEQYF.